The entry below gives a single T cell receptor beta chain sequence along with its context. The sample comes from a study of T cell responses to AZD1222 COVID-19 vaccine. Per germline, CDR1 PRHDT and CDR2 FYEKMQ (reference sequence). This CDR3 is 14 amino acids long. V was cut by 5 bases and J by 6 bases, with 16 bases left in between. Produced via immunoSEQ multiplex PCR; TCRdb's table is partial and in-frame only. The sample consists of about 120,000 clones, roughly 91% of them appearing once. The clonotype was recovered from an adult who received the AZD1222 COVID-19 vaccine. This sample comprised peripheral blood, obtained 28 days after the second AZD1222 dose. V usage is TRBV13 and J usage is TRBJ1-1, with D possibly matching TRBD1 (5 bases). The CDR3 reads CASSPTPPGPEAFF. CDR3 sequence (DNA): TGTGCCAGCAGCCCCACCCCTCCGGGGCCTGAAGCTTTCTTT.